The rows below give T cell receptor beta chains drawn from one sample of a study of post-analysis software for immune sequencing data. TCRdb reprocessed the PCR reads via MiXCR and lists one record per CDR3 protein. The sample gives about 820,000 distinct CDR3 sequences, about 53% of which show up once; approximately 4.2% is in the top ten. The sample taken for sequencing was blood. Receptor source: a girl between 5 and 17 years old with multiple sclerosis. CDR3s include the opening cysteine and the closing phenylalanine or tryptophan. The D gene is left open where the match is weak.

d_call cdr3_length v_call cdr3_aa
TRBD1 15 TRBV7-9 CASSLTWTGSTEAFF
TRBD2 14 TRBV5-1 CASSWGAGVAEQFF
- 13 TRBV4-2 CASSQGWGETQYF
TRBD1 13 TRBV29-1 CSVGGTGREKLFF
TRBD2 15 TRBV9 CASSVDPGGGETQYF
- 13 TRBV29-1 CSVAWWGGNEQFF
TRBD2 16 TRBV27 CASSLRIAGAYNEQFF
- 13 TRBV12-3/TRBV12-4 CASSLADTPKQYF
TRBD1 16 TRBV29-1 CSVEDRWTGSNYGYTF
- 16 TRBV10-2 CASSEWSSVSTDTQYF
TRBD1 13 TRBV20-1 CSASGPRQGTQYF
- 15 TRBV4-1 CASSQDLGTPYEQYF
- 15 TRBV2 CASSEAGQIPYEQYF
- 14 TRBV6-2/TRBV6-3 CATSPGTPQETQYF
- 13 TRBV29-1 CSVVGQAKNIQYF
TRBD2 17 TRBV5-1 CASSAFGLAGGKETQYF
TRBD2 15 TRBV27 CASSGGLADTYEQYF
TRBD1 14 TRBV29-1 CSVDRDRTLDTQYF
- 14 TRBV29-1 CSVGLWGPVNEQFF
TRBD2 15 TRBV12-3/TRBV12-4 CASSLGSGAPYEQYF
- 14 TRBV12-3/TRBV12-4 CASSGYLRIDTQYF
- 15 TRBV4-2 CASSQARGLDNEQFF
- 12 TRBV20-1 CSARVGRPEAFF
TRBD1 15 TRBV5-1 CASSRPGQVYNEQFF
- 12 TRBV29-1 CSVAQATYEQYF
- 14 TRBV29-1 CSVNLPYSYNEQYF
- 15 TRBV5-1 CASSLEAPGANVLTF
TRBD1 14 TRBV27 CASKRGQGSYEQYF
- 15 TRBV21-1 CASSRDGRFNYGYTF
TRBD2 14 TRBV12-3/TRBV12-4 CASTLAASAYEQYF
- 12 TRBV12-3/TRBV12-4 CASSFGVAEAFF
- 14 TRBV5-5 CASSLAVVKGGYTF
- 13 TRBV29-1 CSVVLGSKGEQFF
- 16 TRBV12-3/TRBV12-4 CASGGGVDPRSYEQYF
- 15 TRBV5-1 CASSFQTGLQETQYF